The entry below describes one T cell receptor (beta chain). In the same sample, other DNA sequences code for this CDR3. The sample is drawn from a study of cytomegalovirus exposure and HLA in healthy donors. Primers for the PCR totalled 60 Vbeta and 13 Jbeta. Some clones are missing from TCRdb's copy, which holds only in-frame ones; the method was immunoSEQ multiplex PCR. The table shows some 200,000 clones, with 81% occurring only once. With 3 bases removed from V and 4 bases from J, the gap between germline ends came to 7 bases. The CDR3 consists of 13 residues. Germline CDR1 and CDR2: MNHNS and SASEGT.

The receptor's source is a man over 45 in good health and CMV-seronegative. V usage is TRBV6-1 and J usage is TRBJ1-5, with D perhaps TRBD1 (6 bases). The sequenced material came from PBMCs. The CDR3 coding sequence is TGTGCCAGCAGTGACAGGGGTAATCAGCCCCAGCATTTT. Protein product: CASSDRGNQPQHF.